This T cell receptor (beta chain) was identified during a study of T cell responses to AZD1222 COVID-19 vaccine. The wider study: Both about-4-week and about-12-week second-dose recipients were combined.

Here immunoSEQ multiplex PCR was the method, and the copy in TCRdb shows in-frame clones only, minus some. This sample has about 99,000 clones, with 88% found just once. Concerning this clone: Its cognate antigen is unknown.

The J segment lost 3 bases and the V segment lost 0 bases, leaving 13 bases of the junction unmatched. CDR3 length: 18 amino acids. The germline V gene encodes CDR1 MNHEY and CDR2 SVGEGT. General study findings and limits: Spike-specific TCR breadth and depth rose after two AZD1222 doses. White British donors predominated, females outnumbered males, and clonal diversity was possibly underestimated.

Source: peripheral blood, taken on day 0 of AZD1222 vaccination. This receptor was taken from an adult in good health. The rearrangement links TRBV6-2 or TRBV6-3 to TRBJ2-7, with 8 positions matching TRBD2. The chain's CDR3 is CASSYSGLAGGRVYEQYF. CDR3 coding DNA: TGTGCCAGCAGTTACTCGGGGCTAGCGGGCGGAAGGGTCTACGAGCAGTACTTC.